The 5 T cell receptor beta chains below all came from one sample that was sequenced in a study of identical twins. TCRdb reprocessed the 5' RACE reads with MiXCR, giving one entry per CDR3 protein. The sample shows approximately 210,000 distinct CDR3 sequences, around a tenth of them seen only once. Sample: memory (CD45RO+) T cells sorted from blood. The receptors were gathered from a woman aged 18 to 35 in good health.

In its sample, this clonotype was seen a few times. The rearrangement links TRBV20-1 to TRBJ2-1; 11 positions agree with TRBD2. This CDR3 contains 14 residues. V gave up 5 bases and J gave up 15 bases; unmatched junction bases: 15. Looked up from germline, CDR1 is DFQATT and CDR2 is SNEGSKA (reference sequence). The CDR3 nucleotides read TGCAGTGCTTCCCTTACTAGCGGGGGCCTCCGACCGTTCTTC. This codes for CSASLTSGGLRPFF.

The chain recombines TRBV30 with TRBJ2-7; no reliable D call. Trimming left V 2 bases short and J 5 bases short, with 7 bases between. Germline CDR1 is GTSNPN and CDR2 is SVGIG (reference sequence). This CDR3 comprises 11 residues. The CDR3 here is CAWSLSNEQYF. CDR3 nucleotide sequence: TGTGCCTGGAGTTTATCGAACGAGCAGTACTTC.

This clonotype was seen only a few times. The CDR3, as DNA: TGTGCCAGCAGCTTAGTGGGAGATGGGGCCAACGTCCTGACTTTC. Translation gives CASSLVGDGANVLTF. This sequence joins TRBV7-8 and TRBJ2-6, with a tentative D call TRBD2 (5 bases). There are 15 residues in the CDR3. The germline V gene has CDR1 SGHVS and CDR2 FQNEAQ. The germline V and J ends were trimmed by 1 base and 3 bases, with 7 bases remaining between them.

In this sample, this clonotype turned up many times. The V call is TRBV12-3 or TRBV12-4, the J call TRBJ1-6; D gene uncertain. The CDR3 contains 14 residues. Deletions cut 3 bases from V and 7 bases from J, with 10 bases between. The DNA for the CDR3 is TGTGCCAGCAGTTTCGTGACCGAAAATTCACCCCTCCACTTT. Protein sequence: CASSFVTENSPLHF.

The chain uses TRBV5-5 and TRBJ2-1, with 14 bases aligning to TRBD2. J lost 9 bases, V lost 4 bases, and 12 bases had no gene match. There are 17 residues in the CDR3. Germline CDR1 is SGHKS and CDR2 is YYEKEE (reference sequence). The chain's CDR3 is CASSLTSGRALASEQFF. CDR3 in DNA: TGTGCCAGCAGCCTGACTAGCGGGAGGGCCTTAGCAAGTGAGCAGTTCTTC.